This entry lists 10 T cell receptor beta chains sequenced from one sample in a study of T cells in Graves' hyperthyroidism and ophthalmopathy. RNA transcripts gave rise to amplified TCR beta CDR3 regions. The HTBI primer set was used in a first-round RT-PCR of the TCR CDR3. TCRdb used MiXCR to reprocess the multiplex PCR reads, holding one entry per CDR3 protein. This table holds 700,000 or so distinct CDR3 sequences, approximately 16% found once. Sequencing was carried out using blood. These receptor sequences come from a man between 18 and 29 years old with Graves' hyperthyroidism.

This clonotype has a handful of counts. The V gene is TRBV2, the J gene TRBJ2-2; 12 positions match TRBD1. The CDR3 has 15 residues. The V and J ends lost 8 bases and 2 bases, in that order; junction bases with no gene match: 3. Germline V gives CDR1 SNHLY, CDR2 FYNNEI. The CDR3 reads CASGGQGANTGELFF. Here the CDR3 DNA reads TGTGCCAGCGGGGGACAGGGGGCAAACACCGGGGAGCTGTTTTTT.

The table lists this clonotype with a few counts. The chain uses TRBV12-5 and TRBJ1-5; D gene unclear. CDR1 and CDR2 from the germline V gene are LGHNT and FRNRAP. This CDR3 region has 14 residues. With 1 base removed from V and 2 bases from J, the gap between germline ends came to 6 bases. This chain's CDR3 is CASGLGAGNQPQHF. CDR3 DNA: TGTGCTAGTGGTTTGGGGGCGGGCAATCAGCCCCAGCATTTT.

This chain links TRBV27 with TRBJ2-1; D might be TRBD2 (7 bases). V lost 10 bases, J lost 9 bases, and 19 bases lay in between. Germline V gives CDR1 MNHEY, CDR2 SMNVEV (reference sequence). The CDR3 sequence is 13 residues long. The CDR3 DNA reads as TGTGCCACAGCTCGACTAAGGGGGGGTGAGCAGTTCTTC. Its protein is CATARLRGGEQFF.

The chain links TRBV19 to TRBJ2-1; D unclear. Trimming took 4 bases from V and 4 from J, leaving 8 bases between them. CDR1 is LNHDA and CDR2 is SQIVND in the germline V gene (reference sequence). CDR3 length: 13 amino acids. The CDR3 loop reads CASSSHGYNEQFF. In nucleotides, the CDR3 is TGTGCCAGTAGTAGTCACGGATACAATGAGCAGTTCTTC. The variable domain in full, with the rest retrieved from reference TRBV19 and TRBJ2-1, is DGGITQSPKYLFRKEGQNVTLSCEQNLNHDAMYWYRQDPGQGLRLIYYSQIVNDFQKGDIAEGYSVSREKKESFPLTVTSAQKNPTAFYLCASSSHGYNEQFFGPGTRLTVL.

This clonotype came up a few times. This chain connects TRBV28 to TRBJ2-7; D is ambiguous. V dropped 6 bases and J dropped 6 bases, with 21 bases sitting between them. This CDR3 has 15 residues. Germline V gene data show CDR1 as MDHEN and CDR2 as SYDVKM. DNA of the CDR3: TGTGCCAGCAGGCAAGTGGGCCCCCTTCTTAGCGAGCAGTACTTC. This translates into CASRQVGPLLSEQYF.

The table lists this clonotype with many counts. The CDR3 DNA reads TGTGCCAGCAGCACAGGGAGTACTGAAGCTTTCTTT. Translating gives CASSTGSTEAFF. The V gene is TRBV28, the J gene TRBJ1-1; TRBD1 is a possible D gene (6 bases). Germline V gene lookup returns CDR1 MDHEN and CDR2 SYDVKM. CDR3 length equals 12 residues. The V and J ends lost 6 bases and 5 bases respectively, with 10 bases between them.

This chain links TRBV6-5 with TRBJ1-4; D is undetermined. Deletions cut 0 bases from V and 5 bases from J, with 7 bases between. This CDR3 has 14 residues. In germline, CDR1 is MNHEY, CDR2 SVGAGI. This chain's CDR3 is CASSYSVGNEKLFF. The CDR3 region has the DNA TGTGCCAGCAGTTACTCGGTCGGAAATGAAAAACTGTTTTTT.

This chain connects TRBV2 to TRBJ1-4, with a tentative D call TRBD1 (5 bases). Deletions cut 4 bases from V and 10 bases from J, with 16 bases between. The CDR3 sequence is 14 residues long. Germline-derived CDR1 and CDR2 are SNHLY and FYNNEI. CDR3: CASSAGTGDVKLFF. In DNA, the CDR3 is TGTGCCAGCAGTGCCGGTACAGGCGATGTAAAACTGTTTTTT.

The sample holds many counts of this clonotype. V and J are TRBV2 and TRBJ2-1; D possibly matches TRBD1 or TRBD2 (6 bases each). Germline V gives CDR1 SNHLY, CDR2 FYNNEI. V shed 7 bases and J shed 7 bases, with 17 bases lying between them. The CDR3 has 14 amino acids. The CDR3 DNA sequence: TGTGCCAGCAAGTCCGCCGGGGGCATTAATGAGCAGTTCTTC. It yields the protein CASKSAGGINEQFF.

Many counts were recorded for this clonotype. As DNA, the CDR3 is TGCAGTGCCGGGGGACTAGCGGGAGCCTACGAGCAGTACTTC. Translated, it gives CSAGGLAGAYEQYF. V usage is TRBV20-1 and J usage is TRBJ2-7; the match to TRBD2 covers 14 bases. V was pared by 6 bases and J by 2 bases, with 3 bases of the junction left unmatched. The CDR3 contains 14 residues. Germline CDR1 reads DFQATT; CDR2 reads SNEGSKA (reference sequence).